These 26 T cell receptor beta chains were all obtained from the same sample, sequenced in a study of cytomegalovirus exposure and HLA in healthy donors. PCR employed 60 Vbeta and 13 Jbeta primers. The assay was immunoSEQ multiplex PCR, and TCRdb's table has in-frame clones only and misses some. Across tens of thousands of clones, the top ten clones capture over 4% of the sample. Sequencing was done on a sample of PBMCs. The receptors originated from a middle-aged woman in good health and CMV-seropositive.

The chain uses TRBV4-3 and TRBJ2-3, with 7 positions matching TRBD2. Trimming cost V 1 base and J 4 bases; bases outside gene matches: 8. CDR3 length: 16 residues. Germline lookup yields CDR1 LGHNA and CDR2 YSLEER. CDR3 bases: TGCGCCAGCAGCCAAGGCGGGGGAAGAAGACCAGATACGCAGTATTTT. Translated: CASSQGGGRRPDTQYF.

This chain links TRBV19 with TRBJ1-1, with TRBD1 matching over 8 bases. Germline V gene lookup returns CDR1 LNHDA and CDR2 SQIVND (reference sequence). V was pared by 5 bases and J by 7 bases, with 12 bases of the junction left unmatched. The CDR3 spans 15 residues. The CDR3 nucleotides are TGTGCCAGTAGTCCACGACAGGGGCAGGATAGTGAAGCTTTCTTT. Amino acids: CASSPRQGQDSEAFF.

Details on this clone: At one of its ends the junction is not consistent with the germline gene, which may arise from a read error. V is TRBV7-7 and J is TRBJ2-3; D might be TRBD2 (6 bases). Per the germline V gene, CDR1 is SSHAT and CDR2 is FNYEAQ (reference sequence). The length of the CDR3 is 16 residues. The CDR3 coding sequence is TGTGCTAGCAGCCCGGGACTTCCTTCTAGCACAGATACGCAGTATTTT. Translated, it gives CASSPGLPSSTDTQYF.

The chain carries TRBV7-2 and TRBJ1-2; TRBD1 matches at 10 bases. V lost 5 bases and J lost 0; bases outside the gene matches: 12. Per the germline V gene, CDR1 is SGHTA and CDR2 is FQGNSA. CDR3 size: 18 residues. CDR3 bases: TGTGCCAGCAGCGAGATTCCGGGACAGGGGACGACTAACTATGGCTACACCTTC. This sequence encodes CASSEIPGQGTTNYGYTF. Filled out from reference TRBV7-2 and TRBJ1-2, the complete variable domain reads GAGVSQSPSNKVTEKGKDVELRCDPISGHTALYWYRQSLGQGLEFLIYFQGNSAPDKSGLPSDRFSAERTGGSVSTLTIQRTQQEDSAVYLCASSEIPGQGTTNYGYTFGSGTRLTVV.

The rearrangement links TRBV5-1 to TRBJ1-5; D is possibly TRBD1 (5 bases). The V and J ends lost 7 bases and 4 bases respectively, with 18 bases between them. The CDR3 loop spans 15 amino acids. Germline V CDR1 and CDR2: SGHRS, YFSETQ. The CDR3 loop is CASVWRREGNQPQHF. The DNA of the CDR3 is TGCGCCAGCGTTTGGCGCAGGGAGGGTAATCAGCCCCAGCATTTT. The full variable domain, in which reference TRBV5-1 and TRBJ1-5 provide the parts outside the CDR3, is KAGVTQTPRYLIKTRGQQVTLSCSPISGHRSVSWYQQTPGQGLQFLFEYFSETQRNKGNFPGRFSGRQFSNSRSEMNVSTLELGDSALYLCASVWRREGNQPQHFGDGTRLSIL.

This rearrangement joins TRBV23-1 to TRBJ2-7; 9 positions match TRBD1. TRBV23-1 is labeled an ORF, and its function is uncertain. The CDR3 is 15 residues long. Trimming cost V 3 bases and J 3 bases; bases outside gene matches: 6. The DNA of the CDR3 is TGCGCCAGCAGTCACCTACAGGGGGCGGACTACGAGCAGTACTTC. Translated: CASSHLQGADYEQYF.

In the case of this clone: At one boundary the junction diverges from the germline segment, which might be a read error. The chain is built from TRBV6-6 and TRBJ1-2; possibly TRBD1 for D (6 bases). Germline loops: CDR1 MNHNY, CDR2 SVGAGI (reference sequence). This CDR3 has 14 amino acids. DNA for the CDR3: TGTGCCAGCAGCTCTTACGGGACAAACTGTGGCTACACCTTC. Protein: CASSSYGTNCGYTF.

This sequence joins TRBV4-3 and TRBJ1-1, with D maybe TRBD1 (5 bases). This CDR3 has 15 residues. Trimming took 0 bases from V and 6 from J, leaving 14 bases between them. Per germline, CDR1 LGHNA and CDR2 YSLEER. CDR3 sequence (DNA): TGCGCCAGCAGCCAAGACATCCAGGGTTGGGCTGAAGCTTTCTTT. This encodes CASSQDIQGWAEAFF.

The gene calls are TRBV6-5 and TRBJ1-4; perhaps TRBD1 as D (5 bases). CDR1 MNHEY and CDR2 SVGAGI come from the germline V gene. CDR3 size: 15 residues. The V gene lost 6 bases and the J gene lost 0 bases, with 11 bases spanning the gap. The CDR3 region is CASSRAVATNEKLFF. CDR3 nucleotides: TGTGCCAGCAGCAGGGCGGTGGCAACTAATGAAAAACTGTTTTTT.

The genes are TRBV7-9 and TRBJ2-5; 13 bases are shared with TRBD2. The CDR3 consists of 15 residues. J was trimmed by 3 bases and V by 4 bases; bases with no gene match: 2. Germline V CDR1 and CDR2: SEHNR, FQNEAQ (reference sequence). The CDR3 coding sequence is TGTGCCAGCAGCTCGGGACTAGCGGGGAAAGAGACCCAGTACTTC. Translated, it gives CASSSGLAGKETQYF.

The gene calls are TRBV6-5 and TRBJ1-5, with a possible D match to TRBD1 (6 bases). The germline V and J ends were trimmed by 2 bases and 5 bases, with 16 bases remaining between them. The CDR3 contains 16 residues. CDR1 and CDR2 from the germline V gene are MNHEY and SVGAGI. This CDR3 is CASSYPWGRGDQPQHF. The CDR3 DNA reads TGTGCCAGCAGTTACCCGTGGGGCAGGGGTGATCAGCCCCAGCATTTT.

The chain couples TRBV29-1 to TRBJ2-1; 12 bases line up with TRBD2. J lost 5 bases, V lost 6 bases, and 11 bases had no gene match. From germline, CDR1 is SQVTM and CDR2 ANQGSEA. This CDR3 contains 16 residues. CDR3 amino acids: CSVLGLAGFLNNEQFF. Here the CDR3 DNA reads TGCAGCGTCCTGGGACTAGCGGGTTTCCTAAACAATGAGCAGTTCTTC.

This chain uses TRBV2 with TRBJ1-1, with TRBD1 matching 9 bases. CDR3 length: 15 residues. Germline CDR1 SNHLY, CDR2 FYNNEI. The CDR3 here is CAGGGQGPSNTEAFF. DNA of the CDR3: TGTGCAGGGGGGGGACAGGGTCCTTCGAACACTGAAGCTTTCTTT. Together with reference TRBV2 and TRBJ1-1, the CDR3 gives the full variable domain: EPEVTQTPSHQVTQMGQEVILRCVPISNHLYFYWYRQILGQKVEFLVSFYNNEISEKSEIFDDQFSVERPDGSNFTLKIRSTKLEDSAMYFCAGGGQGPSNTEAFFGQGTRLTVV.

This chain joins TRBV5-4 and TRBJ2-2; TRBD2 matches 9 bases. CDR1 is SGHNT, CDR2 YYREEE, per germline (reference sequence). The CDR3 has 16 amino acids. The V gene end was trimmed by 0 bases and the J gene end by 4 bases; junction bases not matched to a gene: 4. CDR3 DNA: TGTGCCAGCAGCTTGGGAGGCGGGGGGGCCACCGGGGAGCTGTTTTTT. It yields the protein CASSLGGGGATGELFF. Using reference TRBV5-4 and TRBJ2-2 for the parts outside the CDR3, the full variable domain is ETGVTQSPTHLIKTRGQQVTLRCSSQSGHNTVSWYQQALGQGPQFIFQYYREEENGRGNFPPRFSGLQFPNYSSELNVNALELDDSALYLCASSLGGGGATGELFFGEGSRLTVL.

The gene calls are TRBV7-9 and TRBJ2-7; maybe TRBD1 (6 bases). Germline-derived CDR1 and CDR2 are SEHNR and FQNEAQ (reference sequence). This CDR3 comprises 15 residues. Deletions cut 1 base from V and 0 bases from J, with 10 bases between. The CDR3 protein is CASSLGQAHSYEQYF. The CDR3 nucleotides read TGTGCCAGCAGCTTAGGACAGGCGCACTCCTACGAGCAGTACTTC.

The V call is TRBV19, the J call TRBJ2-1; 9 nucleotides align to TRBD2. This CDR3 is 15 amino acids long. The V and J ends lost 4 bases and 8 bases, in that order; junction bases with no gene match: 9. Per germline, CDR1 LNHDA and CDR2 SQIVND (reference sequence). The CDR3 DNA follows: TGTGCCAGTAGTACTACCGGGACTAGCTTAGATGAGCAGTTCTTC. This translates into CASSTTGTSLDEQFF.

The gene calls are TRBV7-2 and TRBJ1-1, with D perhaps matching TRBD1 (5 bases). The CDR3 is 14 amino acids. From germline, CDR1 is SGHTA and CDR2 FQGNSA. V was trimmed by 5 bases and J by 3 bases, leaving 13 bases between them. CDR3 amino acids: CASSLTGVHTEAFF. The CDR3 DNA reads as TGTGCCAGCAGCCTCACAGGCGTCCACACTGAAGCTTTCTTT.

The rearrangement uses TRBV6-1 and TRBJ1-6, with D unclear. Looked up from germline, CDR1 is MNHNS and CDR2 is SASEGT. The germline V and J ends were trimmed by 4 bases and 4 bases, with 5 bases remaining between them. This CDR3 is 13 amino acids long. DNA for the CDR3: TGTGCCAGCAGTGCACAGTATAATTCACCCCTCCACTTT. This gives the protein CASSAQYNSPLHF.

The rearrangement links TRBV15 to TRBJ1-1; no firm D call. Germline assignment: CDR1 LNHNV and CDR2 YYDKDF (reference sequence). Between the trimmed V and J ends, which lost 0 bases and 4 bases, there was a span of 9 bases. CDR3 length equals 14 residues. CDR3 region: CATSRDLGATEAFF. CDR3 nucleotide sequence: TGTGCCACCAGCAGAGATCTAGGAGCCACTGAAGCTTTCTTT.

CDR3 protein: CASSPEGGRPPETQYF. The CDR3 DNA reads TGTGCCAGCAGCCCCGAGGGGGGGCGCCCCCCAGAGACCCAGTACTTC. V usage is TRBV21-1 and J usage is TRBJ2-5; the table's D call of TRBD2 was not tested on the DNA. TRBV21-1 is deemed a pseudogene. The CDR3 length is 16 residues.

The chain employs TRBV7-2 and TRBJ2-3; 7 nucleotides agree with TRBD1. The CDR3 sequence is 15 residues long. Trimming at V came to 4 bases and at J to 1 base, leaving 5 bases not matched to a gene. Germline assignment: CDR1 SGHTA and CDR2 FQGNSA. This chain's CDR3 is CASSSYRGGTDTQYF. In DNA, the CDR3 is TGTGCCAGCAGCTCATACAGGGGAGGCACAGATACGCAGTATTTT.

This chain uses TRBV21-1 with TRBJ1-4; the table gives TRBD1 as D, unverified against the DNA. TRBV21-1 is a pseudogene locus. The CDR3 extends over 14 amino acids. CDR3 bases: TGTGCCAGCAGCAAAGGGGACAGGGCCCGTAAACTGTTTTTT. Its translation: CASSKGDRARKLFF.

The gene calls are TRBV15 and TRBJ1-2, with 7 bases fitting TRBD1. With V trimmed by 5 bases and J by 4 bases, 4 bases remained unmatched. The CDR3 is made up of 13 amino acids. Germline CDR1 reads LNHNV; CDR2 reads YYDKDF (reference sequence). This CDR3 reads CATSPTGSYGYTF. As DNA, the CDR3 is TGTGCCACCAGCCCGACAGGGAGCTATGGCTACACCTTC. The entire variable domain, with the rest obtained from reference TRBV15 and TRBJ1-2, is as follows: DAMVIQNPRYQVTQFGKPVTLSCSQTLNHNVMYWYQQKSSQAPKLLFHYYDKDFNNEADTPDNFQSRRPNTSFCFLDIRSPGLGDTAMYLCATSPTGSYGYTFGSGTRLTVV.

The CDR3 reads CASSVLAGQAYEQYF. DNA of the CDR3: TGTGCCAGCAGTGTACTAGCGGGGCAAGCCTACGAGCAGTACTTC. This chain links TRBV6-4 with TRBJ2-7, with 10 positions matching TRBD2. V trimming: 4 bases; J trimming: 2 bases; junction bases outside the gene matches: 5. The CDR3 contains 15 residues. The germline V gene encodes CDR1 MRHNA and CDR2 SNTAGT.

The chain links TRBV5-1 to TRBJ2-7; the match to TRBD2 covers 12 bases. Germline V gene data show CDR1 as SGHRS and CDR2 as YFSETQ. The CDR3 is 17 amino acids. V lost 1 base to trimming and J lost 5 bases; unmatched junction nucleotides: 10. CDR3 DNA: TGCGCCAGCAGCTTGAAGTATAGGACTAGCGGGGCCCACGAGCAGTACTTC. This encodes CASSLKYRTSGAHEQYF.

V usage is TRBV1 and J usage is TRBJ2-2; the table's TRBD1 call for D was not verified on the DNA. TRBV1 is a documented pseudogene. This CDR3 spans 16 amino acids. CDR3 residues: CTSSLYSGWNTGELFF. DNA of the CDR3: TGCACCAGCAGCCTTTACTCAGGTTGGAACACCGGGGAGCTGTTTTTT.